What follows describes a single T cell receptor beta chain. The clone's antigen remains unknown. No per-base quality is available; no much larger clone lies one base away. This specimen belongs to a study of blood T cell repertoires in COVID-19 (dated by TCRdb to the early 2020s). About the investigation overall: The collaborator samples originated in the United States, Italy and Spain and spanned the acute and convalescent phases of COVID-19. The prospective study material was composed of cDNA or gDNA derived from T cells, B-cell-depleted T cells, or PBMCs. The dataset comprised deeply sampled blood TCRbeta repertoires from subjects exposed to, actively infected with, or recovered from COVID-19. A freely available public database, intended as a resource for researchers studying the immune response to SARS-CoV-2, is where the repertoires were released. The samples were drawn from the first 160 participants of the ongoing ImmuneRACE study and from about 1,200 subjects provided by 6 global collaborators. Sample metadata almost always included a de-identified subject ID, COVID-19 status, age in years and sex. Where available, HLA class I and class II types were obtained from metadata supplied by the sample provider rather than from assay-based typing.

TCRbeta CDR3 regions were amplified from genomic DNA using the immunoSEQ Assay, a bias-controlled multiplex PCR. Processing in the source paper ran as follows. The number of nucleated cells in each sample was estimated by amplification of reference gene primers within the assay. To quantify the absolute abundance of each unique TCRbeta CDR3 rearrangement, sequence reads were collapsed and filtered. For each sample, productive Simpson clonality was calculated by taking the square root of Simpson's diversity index across productive rearrangements. TCRdb took over this immuneACCESS table, retaining in-frame rearrangements with V and J assigned. Such tables are incomplete; in checked studies, under half of the missing clones stem from an unresolved V gene, and the remainder is unexplained. Clonal size and the V and J genes are those of that table, whereas D and trimming came from the DNA. In this sample the table shows under 200,000 clones, roughly 86% of which occur a single time. Jointly, the top ten make up 5.5% to 7% of the sample.

Collaborating institutions collected whole blood in K2EDTA tubes following their own protocols. For TCRbeta analysis, collaborators shipped samples as frozen whole blood, isolated PBMCs, or DNA extracted from either of those sample types. Taken from the germline V gene, the CDR1 and CDR2 loops are SQVTM and ANQGSEA. V drops 3 bases and J drops 12 bases, leaving 9 bases in between. The CDR3 has 10 amino acids, counting the end cysteine and phenylalanine. The only DNA kept is the CDR3, 30 bases in frame from the first base. The paper's findings and limits, for the study overall: Clinical and demographic metadata were provided uncurated, with the amount varying by source and participant.

The specimen sequenced was peripheral blood. The sequence derives from a man aged 50 to 59 with active or convalescent COVID-19. Rearrangement joined TRBV29-1 to TRBJ2-1, and perhaps TRBD2 as D gene, on 6 matching bases. The CDR3 has the sequence CSVDNGRQFF. DNA sequence: TGCAGCGTTGATAACGGGAGGCAGTTCTTC.